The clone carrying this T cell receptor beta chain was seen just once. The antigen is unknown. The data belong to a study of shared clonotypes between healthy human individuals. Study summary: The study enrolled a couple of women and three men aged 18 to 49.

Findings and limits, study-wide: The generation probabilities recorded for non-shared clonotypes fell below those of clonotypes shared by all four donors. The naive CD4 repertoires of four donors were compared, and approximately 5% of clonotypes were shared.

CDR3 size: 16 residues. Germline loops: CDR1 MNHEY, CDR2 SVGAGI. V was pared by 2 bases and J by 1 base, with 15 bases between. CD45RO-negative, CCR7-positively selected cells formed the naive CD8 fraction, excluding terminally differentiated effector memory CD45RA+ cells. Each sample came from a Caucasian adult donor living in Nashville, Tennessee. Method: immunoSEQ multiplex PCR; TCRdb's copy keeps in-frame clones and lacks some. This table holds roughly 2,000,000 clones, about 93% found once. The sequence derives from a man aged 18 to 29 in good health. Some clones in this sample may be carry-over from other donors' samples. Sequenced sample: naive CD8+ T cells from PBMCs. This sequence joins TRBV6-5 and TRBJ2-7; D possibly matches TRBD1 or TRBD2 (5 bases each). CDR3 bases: TGTGCCAGCAGTTACGGGGACCCGTACGAATCCTACGAGCAGTACTTC. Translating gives CASSYGDPYESYEQYF.